The rows below give T cell receptor beta chains drawn from one sample of a study of blood T cell repertoires in COVID-19. Produced via immunoSEQ multiplex PCR; TCRdb's table is partial and in-frame only. The table records about 350,000 clones, roughly 87% of them present only once. Sequencing was performed on PBMCs or T cells enriched from blood (not recorded which). These TCRs come from a woman in her twenties or thirties who had recovered from COVID-19. The CDR3 runs from the conserved cysteine through the conserved F or W. The order of the fields is J gene, V gene, clone size, D gene, CDR3 protein, CDR3 DNA. D genes are given only for firm matches. Some rows have no size entry. The others give once, few or many, or a class for an expanded clone.

j_gene: TRBJ2-5; v_gene: TRBV14; abundance: -; d_gene: TRBD1; CDR3aa: CASSQTGQGTGETQYF; CDR3nt: TGTGCCAGCAGCCAAACGGGACAGGGTACGGGAGAGACCCAGTACTTC
j_gene: TRBJ2-7; v_gene: TRBV30; abundance: -; d_gene: -; CDR3aa: CAWSPTSGRNYEQYF; CDR3nt: TGTGCCTGGAGTCCTACGTCCGGCAGGAACTACGAGCAGTACTTC
j_gene: TRBJ1-1; v_gene: TRBV11-3; abundance: few; d_gene: -; CDR3aa: CASSLGANTEAFF; CDR3nt: TGTGCCAGCAGCTTAGGGGCGAACACTGAAGCTTTCTTT
j_gene: TRBJ2-1; v_gene: TRBV7-6; abundance: -; d_gene: -; CDR3aa: CASSSKGGNEQFF; CDR3nt: TGTGCCAGCAGCTCCAAAGGGGGAAATGAGCAGTTCTTC
j_gene: TRBJ1-5; v_gene: TRBV24-1; abundance: -; d_gene: -; CDR3aa: CATSEGRGDNQPQHF; CDR3nt: TGTGCCACCAGTGAGGGGAGGGGCGACAATCAGCCCCAGCATTTT
j_gene: TRBJ2-2; v_gene: TRBV2; abundance: -; d_gene: TRBD1; CDR3aa: CASSGTAANTGELFF; CDR3nt: TGTGCCAGCAGCGGGACAGCCGCGAACACCGGGGAGCTGTTTTTT
j_gene: TRBJ2-2; v_gene: TRBV7-6; abundance: -; d_gene: -; CDR3aa: CASSPGLLELFF; CDR3nt: TGTGCCAGCAGCCCGGGACTTCTGGAGCTGTTTTTT
j_gene: TRBJ2-2; v_gene: TRBV11-2; abundance: few; d_gene: TRBD2; CDR3aa: CASRLAGGGTGELFF; CDR3nt: TGTGCCAGCAGACTGGCCGGGGGGGGCACCGGGGAGCTGTTTTTT
j_gene: TRBJ2-5; v_gene: TRBV28; abundance: -; d_gene: TRBD2; CDR3aa: CASSLGGLAGTETQYF; CDR3nt: TGTGCCAGCAGTTTAGGTGGACTAGCGGGGACGGAGACCCAGTACTTC
j_gene: TRBJ1-3; v_gene: TRBV19; abundance: -; d_gene: TRBD1; CDR3aa: CASSIIGQGQAGNTIYF; CDR3nt: TGTGCCAGTAGTATAATCGGACAGGGGCAAGCTGGAAACACCATATATTTT